These 30 T cell receptor beta chains share one sample of origin, sequenced in a study of T cell clonotyping in hematopoietic cell transplantation. Time point noted: recipient sample about 28 days before transplant, after cytoreduction. Generated by immunoSEQ multiplex PCR, the TCRdb table keeps only in-frame clones and is missing some. The table records around 40,000 clones, 90% to 95% of them present only once. The sequenced sample was peripheral blood mononuclear cells, obtained before stem cell transplant. Receptor source: a man between 40 and 49 years old with chronic myeloid leukemia. Some clones in this sample may be carry-over from other donors' samples.

Only one count was recorded for this clone. The chain carries TRBV4-2 and TRBJ1-6; D gene ambiguous. The germline V gene encodes CDR1 LGHNA and CDR2 YNFKEQ. This CDR3 region has 14 residues. The V end lost 1 base, the J end lost 7 bases, and 8 bases lay between the germline ends. DNA of the CDR3: TGTGCCAGCAGCCAAGTACTTACGAATTCACCCCTCCACTTT. Translating it yields CASSQVLTNSPLHF.

The V gene is TRBV7-2, the J gene TRBJ2-3; D ambiguous. The CDR3 loop spans 14 amino acids. Germline assignment: CDR1 SGHTA and CDR2 FQGNSA. The V gene lost 1 base and the J gene lost 2 bases, with 7 bases spanning the gap. The CDR3 bases are TGTGCCAGCAGCTTAGATTACAACACAGATACGCAGTATTTT. Translation: CASSLDYNTDTQYF.

The chain employs TRBV6-1 and TRBJ2-7; the D gene is possibly TRBD2 (5 bases). The V end lost 6 bases, the J end lost 0 bases, and 12 bases lay between the germline ends. The CDR3 has 14 amino acids. The germline CDR1 and CDR2 sequences are MNHNS and SASEGT. This CDR3 reads CASRSSGLSYEQYF. Here the CDR3 DNA reads TGTGCCAGCAGATCCAGCGGCCTCTCCTACGAGCAGTACTTC.

Details on this clone: Germline and junction disagree at one end, which may indicate a read error. J is TRBJ2-1 and V is TRBV25-1, with 8 bases fitting TRBD1. Germline-derived CDR1 and CDR2 are MGHDK and SYGVNS. The CDR3 sequence is 15 residues long. The CDR3 region has the DNA TGTGCCAGCAGGACAGGGGTGACCTCCCACAATGAGCAGTTCTTC. Its translation: CASRTGVTSHNEQFF.

V gene TRBV7-9 combines with J gene TRBJ2-7; either TRBD1 or TRBD2 may fit D (5 bases each). CDR1 SEHNR and CDR2 FQNEAQ come from the germline V gene (reference sequence). The V end was cut by 5 bases, the J end by 0 bases, with 8 bases between. CDR3 length: 13 amino acids. The DNA of the CDR3 is TGTGCCAGCAGCCACGGGACCTCCTACGAGCAGTACTTC. Encoded protein: CASSHGTSYEQYF.

The CDR3 DNA reads as TGTGCCAGCAGTTTTGGGGGACTGGCTGGGGCCAACGTCCTGACTTTC. It codes for CASSFGGLAGANVLTF. The chain links TRBV28 to TRBJ2-6; a weak D match, TRBD2 (6 bases). The CDR3 runs to 16 residues. Germline V CDR1 and CDR2: MDHEN, SYDVKM. With 3 bases removed from V and 2 bases from J, the gap between germline ends came to 11 bases.

The chain employs TRBV5-1 and TRBJ2-1; D not resolved. This CDR3 is 14 amino acids long. The V gene lost 4 bases and the J gene lost 6 bases, with 14 bases spanning the gap. Germline V gene data show CDR1 as SGHRS and CDR2 as YFSETQ. DNA of the CDR3: TGCGCCAGCAGCCCAATATCCCATTCCAATGAGCAGTTCTTC. As protein: CASSPISHSNEQFF.

This chain links TRBV14 with TRBJ2-2; D is perhaps TRBD1 or TRBD2 (7 bases each). This CDR3 has 18 residues. V shed 3 bases and J shed 0 bases, with 17 bases lying between them. Germline CDR1 is SGHDN and CDR2 is FVKESK. The DNA of the CDR3 is TGTGCCAGCAGCCAGATCGCCAGGGGGGGCTCGAACACCGGGGAGCTGTTTTTT. This sequence encodes CASSQIARGGSNTGELFF. Complete variable domain (other parts from reference TRBV14 and TRBJ2-2): EAGVTQFPSHSVIEKGQTVTLRCDPISGHDNLYWYRRVMGKEIKFLLHFVKESKQDESGMPNNRFLAERTGGTYSTLKVQPAELEDSGVYFCASSQIARGGSNTGELFFGEGSRLTVL.

This clone was seen once. V and J are TRBV30 and TRBJ1-4, with unresolved D. V was pared by 0 bases and J by 8 bases, with 7 bases between. The germline V gene encodes CDR1 GTSNPN and CDR2 SVGIG (reference sequence). This CDR3 comprises 12 residues. CDR3 nucleotide sequence: TGTGCCTGGAGTGTACTCGGGGAAAAACTGTTTTTT. Its translation is CAWSVLGEKLFF.

The chain carries TRBV6-1 and TRBJ1-2; 9 nucleotides align to TRBD1. The ends lost 6 bases at V and 5 bases at J; junction bases unmatched: 7. This CDR3 region has 14 residues. The germline CDR1 and CDR2 sequences are MNHNS and SASEGT. The CDR3 sequence: CASRMSGTGYGYTF. The CDR3 DNA sequence: TGTGCCAGCAGGATGAGCGGGACAGGGTATGGCTACACCTTC.

The chain couples TRBV28 to TRBJ2-7, with D perhaps matching TRBD1 or TRBD2 (5 bases each). The CDR3 spans 14 residues. CDR1 MDHEN and CDR2 SYDVKM come from the germline V gene. V was trimmed by 6 bases and J by 6 bases, leaving 18 bases between them. CDR3 loop: CASSLAGYGGEQYF. CDR3 sequence (DNA): TGTGCCAGCAGCCTGGCGGGTTATGGGGGCGAGCAGTACTTC.

This clone was observed once. The CDR3 DNA reads TGTGCTAGTGGTTTACAGGGAGAGATGAACACTGAAGCTTTCTTT. This translates into CASGLQGEMNTEAFF. This rearrangement joins TRBV12-5 to TRBJ1-1; tentatively, D is TRBD1 (6 bases). Trimming left V 3 bases short and J 0 bases short, with 11 bases between. This CDR3 contains 15 residues. The V gene's germline CDR1 is LGHNT and CDR2 FRNRAP.

J is TRBJ2-2 and V is TRBV30; 7 bases align to TRBD1. Germline CDR1 GTSNPN, CDR2 SVGIG (reference sequence). With V trimmed by 5 bases and J by 2 bases, 2 bases remained unmatched. This CDR3 region has 13 residues. Here the CDR3 reads CAWGDSNTGELFF. The CDR3 region has the DNA TGTGCCTGGGGGGACAGTAACACCGGGGAGCTGTTTTTT.

This chain joins TRBV7-8 and TRBJ2-7; D unclear. V lost 6 bases and J 4 bases, leaving 16 bases between the germline ends. Germline V gives CDR1 SGHVS, CDR2 FQNEAQ. The length of the CDR3 is 14 residues. The CDR3 bases are TGTGCCAGCAGTCAAGATAGTTCCTTGTACGAGCAGTACTTC. This sequence encodes CASSQDSSLYEQYF.

About this clone: At one end, the junction sequence differs from germline, possibly due to a read error. The chain recombines TRBV20-1 with TRBJ1-1; D is ambiguous. CDR1 and CDR2 from the germline V gene are DFQATT and SNEGSKA (reference sequence). The CDR3 loop spans 9 amino acids. As DNA, the CDR3 is TGCAGTGCGAACAATGAAGCTTTCTTT. Translation gives CSANNEAFF.

This clone has just one count. The rearrangement uses TRBV4-1 and TRBJ1-2, with 7 bases identical to TRBD1. CDR3 length equals 16 residues. Germline CDR1 reads MGHRA; CDR2 reads YSYEKL. J gave up 8 bases and V 0 bases, and 12 bases lay outside the gene matches. The CDR3 coding sequence is TGCGCCAGCAGCCAAGAGGAGGGGGCCTCTCTTCGAGGCTACACCTTC. It translates to CASSQEEGASLRGYTF.

This clone was detected only a few times. The rearrangement uses TRBV5-1 and TRBJ2-7, with 8 bases aligning to TRBD1. The germline gives CDR1 SGHRS, CDR2 YFSETQ. The CDR3 extends over 17 amino acids. V shed 3 bases and J 5 bases; nucleotides not matched to a gene: 16. The DNA of the CDR3 is TGCGCCAGCAGCTCGCGTCCGGAAAGGGACAGGCAGCACGAGCAGTACTTC. As protein: CASSSRPERDRQHEQYF.

This clone showed up just once. The rearrangement uses TRBV19 and TRBJ1-1; D remains ambiguous. This CDR3 is 15 amino acids long. Trimming took 6 bases from V and 6 from J, leaving 20 bases between them. Per the germline V gene, CDR1 is LNHDA and CDR2 is SQIVND (reference sequence). The DNA for the CDR3 is TGTGCCAGTAGGCCTGGATATCTCGAAAGGGCTGAAGCTTTCTTT. Its protein is CASRPGYLERAEAFF.

V and J are TRBV7-2 and TRBJ2-3; D assignment may be TRBD1 or TRBD2 (5 bases each). Germline CDR1 reads SGHTA; CDR2 reads FQGNSA. This CDR3 is built from 14 residues. V lost 0 bases and J 5 bases, leaving 9 bases between the germline ends. CDR3 sequence reads: CASSLAGVKDTQYF. In nucleotides, the CDR3 is TGTGCCAGCAGCTTAGCGGGGGTCAAAGATACGCAGTATTTT.

The rearrangement links TRBV7-3 to TRBJ1-2; maybe TRBD1 (5 bases). This CDR3 contains 14 residues. The V end lost 1 base, the J end lost 2 bases, and 8 bases lay between the germline ends. The germline V gene has CDR1 SGHTA and CDR2 FQGTGA. The CDR3: CASSLSSGNYGYTF. The CDR3 region has the DNA TGTGCCAGCAGCTTAAGCTCAGGGAACTATGGCTACACCTTC.

The chain combines TRBV4-3 with TRBJ1-2; a possible D gene is TRBD1 (5 bases). Per germline, CDR1 LGHNA and CDR2 YSLEER. The CDR3 is made up of 15 amino acids. V was cut by 1 base and J by 1 base, with 10 bases left in between. CDR3 bases: TGCGCCAGCAGCCAAGGACAGCAATTTAACTATGGCTACACCTTC. It yields the protein CASSQGQQFNYGYTF.

The chain has TRBV10-3 and TRBJ2-1; a possible D gene is TRBD2 (6 bases). The ends were cut back, 6 bases at V and 7 bases at J, with 10 bases in the middle. This CDR3 has 12 residues. Germline-derived CDR1 and CDR2 are ENHRY and SYGVKD. CDR3 protein: CAISTLANEQFF. CDR3 bases: TGTGCCATCAGCACCCTAGCGAATGAGCAGTTCTTC.

This chain connects TRBV2 to TRBJ2-2; possible D gene TRBD2, 6 bases. The CDR3 spans 15 residues. Germline-derived CDR1 and CDR2 are SNHLY and FYNNEI. The V end was cut by 6 bases, the J end by 5 bases, with 16 bases between. This CDR3 is CASRGGTGGTGELFF. DNA of the CDR3: TGTGCCAGCAGGGGCGGGACTGGGGGGACCGGGGAGCTGTTTTTT.

The CDR3 loop is CASTLRGHEQFF. The CDR3 DNA reads TGTGCCAGCACTCTAAGGGGTCATGAGCAGTTCTTC. The V and J genes are TRBV2 and TRBJ2-1; a weak D match, TRBD1 (5 bases). Trimming took off 7 bases at V and 8 bases at J, with 12 bases between the two ends. CDR3 size: 12 residues. CDR1 and CDR2 (germline): SNHLY, FYNNEI.

V and J are TRBV6-5 and TRBJ1-1; 11 bases fit TRBD1. J was trimmed by 7 bases and V by 5 bases; bases with no gene match: 6. CDR3 size: 14 residues. The germline CDR1 and CDR2 sequences are MNHEY and SVGAGI. The CDR3, as DNA: TGTGCCAGCAGTCGCGGACAGGGGGCAGGTGAAGCTTTCTTT. It yields the protein CASSRGQGAGEAFF.

The rearrangement joins TRBV18 to TRBJ1-5; D ambiguous. Looked up from germline, CDR1 is KGHSH and CDR2 is LQKENI. The CDR3 covers 15 residues. The ends were cut back, 3 bases at V and 5 bases at J, with 14 bases in the middle. The CDR3 spells CASSPDWVPDQPQHF. The CDR3 region has the DNA TGTGCCAGCTCACCTGATTGGGTCCCTGATCAGCCCCAGCATTTT.

This rearrangement joins TRBV7-2 to TRBJ2-3; the D call may be TRBD1 or TRBD2 (5 bases each). Germline CDR1 is SGHTA and CDR2 is FQGNSA. The CDR3 has 13 amino acids. Trimming removed 6 bases from V and 7 bases from J, with 14 bases in between. In DNA form, the CDR3 reads TGTGCCAGCAGATTCGGGACGACGAATACGCAGTATTTT. Translation: CASRFGTTNTQYF.

The chain combines TRBV30 with TRBJ2-4, with TRBD2 matching over 8 bases. There are 12 residues in the CDR3. Germline CDR1 reads GTSNPN; CDR2 reads SVGIG (reference sequence). Unmatched junction bases numbered 1, after V lost 0 bases and J lost 9 bases. CDR3 loop: CAWSVGTSIQYF. In DNA form, the CDR3 reads TGTGCCTGGAGTGTGGGGACTAGCATTCAGTACTTC.

The chain uses TRBV11-2 and TRBJ1-2; weak D call: TRBD1 (6 bases). The V end was cut by 5 bases, the J end by 9 bases, with 16 bases between. The CDR3 loop spans 13 amino acids. Per the germline V gene, CDR1 is SGHAT and CDR2 is FQNNGV. This chain's CDR3 is CASSPGQPIRYTF. Here the CDR3 DNA reads TGTGCCAGCAGCCCCGGACAGCCTATCCGCTACACCTTC.

V is TRBV19 and J is TRBJ1-1; D call uncertain. Germline assignment: CDR1 LNHDA and CDR2 SQIVND (reference sequence). Between the trimmed V and J ends, which lost 3 bases and 4 bases, there was a span of 9 bases. This CDR3 is 13 amino acids long. CDR3 protein: CASSIAGSTEAFF. CDR3 nucleotide sequence: TGTGCCAGTAGTATTGCGGGTAGCACTGAAGCTTTCTTT.